This T cell receptor beta chain was profiled in a study of blood T cells in healthy people across ages (dated by TCRdb to the mid-2010s). A note on the overall study: In model experiments, template switching captured roughly one uniquely barcoded TCR beta cDNA molecule for every two T cells. Age-related changes in TCR beta repertoire diversity were measured in the study by deep sequencing normalized with unique cDNA molecular identifiers. The donors were split into four age groups: young (average about 15 years), middle-aged (about 40), aged (approximately 59) and long-lived (roughly 77). To avoid experimental bias, donors of different ages were randomly spread across the sequencing lanes. Using the same blood draw, the study looked at two additional independent replicas of 1 million unique cDNA reads for two donors, one aged 18 to 29 and the other aged 80 or older.

Spanning cysteine to phenylalanine, the CDR3 consists of 14 amino acids. The sequence is cut down to CDR3 DNA, 42 bases in frame from base 1. Looking up the germline V gene yields CDR1 MNHNS and CDR2 SASEGT. V gives up 7 bases and J gives up 5 bases, and the segment between their germline ends measures 15 bases. The approximately 39 donors, aged about 6 to 95 years, were systemically healthy Caucasian individuals from Russia. Each donor gave 9.5 to 10 milliliters of peripheral blood, drawn into EDTA-treated Vacutainer tubes. Ficoll-Paque density-gradient centrifugation was used to isolate PBMCs, with at least 6.5 million per sample. Total RNA was extracted from PBMCs with Trizol reagent, with at least 5.5 micrograms obtained per sample. For every donor, an aliquot of PBMCs went through flow cytometry to measure the percentages of naive CD45RAhigh/CD27high T cells. As concerns this clonotype: Its antigen is still unknown. The sample holds no much larger clone one base away, and base qualities are not on file.

Receptor amplification or capture employed 5' RACE. TCRdb names Illumina HiSeq 2500 as the instrument used. A second PCR of about 7 to 12 cycles was run with a J-beta primer mix and a sample-barcoded 5' primer. A unique molecular identifier was introduced onto each TCR beta cDNA molecule by a template-switch 5' adaptor carrying 12 random nucleotides. Each sample yielded at least 2.5 million CDR3-containing paired-end reads. First-strand cDNA was synthesized from all RNA with the Mint cDNA synthesis kit, primed by a TRBC-specific oligonucleotide. After uracil-DNA glycosylase treatment, a first 18-cycle PCR used universal primers M1SS and BC2_uni_R on all cDNA. As for how the authors treated the data: For normalization, 1 million high-quality reads were randomly selected from each sample, with every read carrying a distinct molecular identifier. Reads sharing molecular identifiers were discarded rather than binned into consensus sequences. MiTCR, with a Q25 quality threshold and the strictest error-elimination algorithm, was used for CDR3 identification, clonotype clustering and error correction. A nonparametric unseen species model with Euler transformation was used to estimate lower-bound total TCR beta diversity. TCRdb redid the processing of the public reads, applying fastp at Q25 and MiXCR, and retained in-frame beta chains. Each CDR3 protein appears once, grouped with its most common genes and DNA. Clone size and V and J calls follow TCRdb, not the original study. This sample lists 1.5 million to 2 million distinct CDR3 sequences; under 30% were detected once. Around 7.7% of the sample is held by the ten biggest clonotypes.

The study at large found these results: Since profiling was done on bulk unsorted PBMCs, naive and antigen-experienced compartments could not be conclusively compared. Because the CMV infection status of the donors was unknown, age-related changes in expanded clonotypes may potentially have been confounded. A strong correlation was found between observed TCR beta diversity and the percentage of naive T cells measured by flow cytometry. Total diversity estimates from one million sequenced T cells were considered lower bounds and underestimates. As age increased, observed TCR beta diversity per million T cells dropped in a roughly linear way, and a significant reduction was already evident by age 40. Compared with the aged group, the long-lived group had more naive CD4+ T cells, fewer expanded clones and increased TCR diversity, suggesting age selection.

This receptor chain uses TRBV6-1 and TRBJ2-1; no confident D gene assignment can be made. What was sequenced was blood. The clonotype originates from a woman aged 25 to 45 in good health. The DNA reads as follows: TGTGCCAGCATTCCCAGCGAAACGCACAATGAGCAGTTCTTC. This codes for CASIPSETHNEQFF.